Sequencing of this T cell receptor (beta chain) was carried out in a study of cytomegalovirus exposure and HLA in healthy donors. Overall study results and limits: TRBV6-2, TRBV6-3 and other indistinguishable V segments were excluded. The authors later found HLA-associated TCR beta chains more clonally expanded than equally common others. Follow-up analysis seemed to connect common viral pathogens with several of the most significant clusters identified.

The trim removed 3 bases at V and 1 base at J, leaving 5 bases unmatched. The CDR3 is 16 amino acids. Germline V gene data show CDR1 as LGHNA and CDR2 as YSLEER. PCR amplification relied on 60 Vbeta primers (plus 13 Jbeta primers). The data were produced by immunoSEQ multiplex PCR, yet TCRdb's version contains in-frame clones alone and is incomplete. The table lists about 200,000 clones, around 80% of them singletons. Points on this clone: Antigen specificity is unknown.

Sequencing input: PBMCs. The V and J genes are TRBV4-3 and TRBJ2-1, with TRBD1 matching over 8 bases. This clonotype originated in a man aged 40-49 years in good health and CMV-seropositive. CDR3 region: CASSHQRQGSYNEQFF. The CDR3 DNA sequence: TGCGCCAGCAGCCATCAGAGACAGGGGTCCTACAATGAGCAGTTCTTC.